The 28 T cell receptor beta chains in this list originate from one sample, sequenced in a study of shared clonotypes between healthy human individuals. Sequencing used immunoSEQ multiplex PCR; TCRdb keeps in-frame clones, though not all of them. Seen here are some 680,000 clones, around four fifths observed once, and the top ten hold around 1.8%. The sample taken for sequencing was memory CD4+ T cells sorted from blood. Stated subset: CD45RA-negative fraction. The receptor source for this set is a woman in her twenties or thirties in good health.

This clone was seen a handful of times. The chain combines TRBV25-1 with TRBJ2-3; D is unclear. Trimming shortened V by 2 bases and J by 0 bases, and 9 bases separated the two germline ends. Germline assignment: CDR1 MGHDK and CDR2 SYGVNS. There are 15 residues in the CDR3. The chain's CDR3 is CASSEGDTSTDTQYF. The CDR3 bases are TGTGCCAGCAGTGAAGGGGATACTAGCACAGATACGCAGTATTTT.

The chain has TRBV10-2 and TRBJ2-7; 14 positions agree with TRBD2. The CDR3 totals 17 residues. V lost 6 bases, J lost 0 bases, and 7 bases stayed unmatched. Germline V gives CDR1 WSHSY, CDR2 SAAADI. The CDR3 bases are TGCGCCAGCAGGGGACTAGCGGGGGATAGTAGCTCCTACGAGCAGTACTTC. Translating gives CASRGLAGDSSSYEQYF.

The J gene is TRBJ1-1, the V gene TRBV29-1; D perhaps matches TRBD1 (5 bases). This CDR3 region has 15 residues. In germline, CDR1 is SQVTM, CDR2 ANQGSEA. V lost 7 bases and J lost 4, with 22 bases in between. For the CDR3, the DNA is TGCAGCGGGGCGGGACTTCCCCTAGGAGGCACTGAAGCTTTCTTT. As protein: CSGAGLPLGGTEAFF.

V gene TRBV7-2 combines with J gene TRBJ2-7; maybe TRBD1 (6 bases). The ends were cut back, 5 bases at V and 0 bases at J, with 17 bases in the middle. Germline V gene lookup returns CDR1 SGHTA and CDR2 FQGNSA. CDR3 length equals 16 residues. The chain's CDR3 is CASSPQTGQSSYEQYF. The CDR3 coding sequence is TGTGCCAGCAGCCCCCAGACAGGACAAAGCTCCTACGAGCAGTACTTC. Full variable domain (rest looked up from reference TRBV7-2 and TRBJ2-7): GAGVSQSPSNKVTEKGKDVELRCDPISGHTALYWYRQSLGQGLEFLIYFQGNSAPDKSGLPSDRFSAERTGGSVSTLTIQRTQQEDSAVYLCASSPQTGQSSYEQYFGPGTRLTVT.

The chain links TRBV4-1 to TRBJ2-5; 8 nucleotides match TRBD2. After removal of 3 bases from V and 0 bases from J, the junction contained 15 bases not matched to a gene. Germline-derived CDR1 and CDR2 are MGHRA and YSYEKL. The CDR3 consists of 19 residues. The CDR3 DNA reads TGCGCCAGCAGCCAGGGGCCCTGGAATAGCGGGAAAAACCAAGAGACCCAGTACTTC. This translates into CASSQGPWNSGKNQETQYF.

The CDR3 loop is CASSEGVAGGVTDTQYF. CDR3 nucleotides: TGTGCCAGCAGTGAAGGGGTAGCGGGAGGGGTCACAGATACGCAGTATTTT. The chain joins TRBV2 to TRBJ2-3; 11 nucleotides agree with TRBD2. Trimming cost V 1 base and J 2 bases; bases outside gene matches: 5. Per germline, CDR1 SNHLY and CDR2 FYNNEI. This CDR3 has 17 amino acids.

About this clone itself: One end of the junction does not line up with germline, which may come from a read error. The V and J genes are TRBV29-1 and TRBJ2-3; 10 bases agree with TRBD1. The V gene's germline CDR1 is SQVTM and CDR2 ANQGSEA. The CDR3 consists of 11 residues. DNA for the CDR3: TGCAGCGTTGGGGGACAGGGGATAAGGGATTTT. As protein: CSVGGQGIRDF.

The chain employs TRBV7-9 and TRBJ2-5, with a possible D match to TRBD1 (5 bases). The germline V gene has CDR1 SEHNR and CDR2 FQNEAQ (reference sequence). V was shortened by 3 bases and J by 1 base, with 9 bases between the two germline ends. This CDR3 has 14 amino acids. The CDR3 spells CASSFQGVQETQYF. The DNA of the CDR3 is TGTGCCAGCAGCTTCCAGGGCGTCCAAGAGACCCAGTACTTC.

The rearrangement uses TRBV5-8 and TRBJ1-5; weak D call: TRBD1 (6 bases). Per germline, CDR1 SGHTS and CDR2 YDEGEE. CDR3 length equals 15 residues. V dropped 1 base and J dropped 4 bases, with 12 bases sitting between them. The CDR3 coding sequence is TGTGCCAGCAGCTTGTCAAGGACAGTAAATCAGCCCCAGCATTTT. It is translated as CASSLSRTVNQPQHF.

The gene calls are TRBV2 and TRBJ1-5; 9 nucleotides align to TRBD1. Germline V gene lookup returns CDR1 SNHLY and CDR2 FYNNEI. CDR3 length: 15 amino acids. V trimming: 8 bases; J trimming: 1 base; junction bases outside the gene matches: 6. The CDR3 region is CASYPGQGSNQPQHF. The CDR3 bases are TGTGCCAGCTATCCGGGACAGGGCAGCAATCAGCCCCAGCATTTT.

The chain uses TRBV5-6 and TRBJ2-5; 10 bases fit TRBD1. The CDR3 covers 15 residues. V gave up 6 bases and J gave up 5 bases; unmatched junction bases: 10. Germline V lookup: CDR1 SGHDT, CDR2 YYEEEE. The CDR3 coding sequence is TGTGCCAGCAATCCGGGACAGGGGCTGGGTGAGACCCAGTACTTC. Amino acids: CASNPGQGLGETQYF.

The V gene is TRBV30, the J gene TRBJ2-3; a possible D gene is TRBD2 (6 bases). The V gene lost 4 bases and the J gene lost 4 bases, with 9 bases spanning the gap. The germline gives CDR1 GTSNPN, CDR2 SVGIG (reference sequence). This CDR3 region has 12 residues. CDR3 sequence: CAWNPGADTQYF. The CDR3 DNA sequence: TGTGCCTGGAATCCGGGAGCAGATACGCAGTATTTT.

The chain employs TRBV7-8 and TRBJ2-1, with 7 bases matching TRBD2. This CDR3 is built from 16 residues. Germline CDR1 SGHVS, CDR2 FQNEAQ. Trimming removed 6 bases from V and 6 bases from J; junction bases left unmatched: 14. This chain's CDR3 is CASSMRGGEGGNEQFF. The CDR3 DNA follows: TGTGCCAGCAGTATGCGGGGTGGGGAGGGTGGCAATGAGCAGTTCTTC.

J is TRBJ2-6 and V is TRBV27; a weak D match, TRBD2 (6 bases). The length of the CDR3 is 17 residues. Germline-derived CDR1 and CDR2 are MNHEY and SMNVEV (reference sequence). The ends were cut back, 8 bases at V and 0 bases at J, with 17 bases in the middle. CDR3 sequence (DNA): TGTGCCAGCCTCCGGAGGGCAGGCTCCTCTGGGGCCAACGTCCTGACTTTC. It specifies CASLRRAGSSGANVLTF. The whole variable domain, remainder taken from reference TRBV27 and TRBJ2-6, is EAQVTQNPRYLITVTGKKLTVTCSQNMNHEYMSWYRQDPGLGLRQIYYSMNVEVTDKGDVPEGYKVSRKEKRNFPLILESPSPNQTSLYFCASLRRAGSSGANVLTFGAGSRLTVL.

V gene TRBV19 combines with J gene TRBJ2-7; 9 nucleotides align to TRBD2. J was trimmed by 4 bases and V by 1 base; bases with no gene match: 8. CDR1 and CDR2 (germline): LNHDA, SQIVND (reference sequence). The CDR3 runs to 16 residues. The CDR3 coding sequence is TGTGCCAGTAGTATAGGGGATAGCGGGAGAATATACGAGCAGTACTTC. It specifies CASSIGDSGRIYEQYF.

This clone was recorded once. As DNA, the CDR3 is TGTGCCAGCAGCATTAAGGTAAAGGGGAACACCATATATTTT. Translation: CASSIKVKGNTIYF. The chain joins TRBV21-1 to TRBJ1-3; TRBD1, the table's D call, lacks a check against the DNA. TRBV21-1 is a documented pseudogene. The CDR3 consists of 14 residues.

As concerns this clone: This sample also contains other DNA sequences that code for the same CDR3. The chain is built from TRBV28 and TRBJ2-7; D is possibly TRBD1 (5 bases). Between the trimmed V and J ends, which lost 5 bases and 0 bases, there was a span of 11 bases. Germline CDR1 reads MDHEN; CDR2 reads SYDVKM. The CDR3 runs 14 residues. The CDR3 nucleotides are TGTGCCAGCAGTCCCTCAGGGTCCTCCTACGAGCAGTACTTC. Its translation is CASSPSGSSYEQYF.

As regards this clone: Other DNA sequences from this sample encode an identical CDR3 as well. The chain employs TRBV18 and TRBJ2-1; 10 bases line up with TRBD2. Per germline, CDR1 KGHSH and CDR2 LQKENI. V was clipped by 2 bases and J by 8 bases; unmatched bases: 6. This CDR3 region has 15 residues. The DNA of the CDR3 is TGTGCCAGCTCACCATCCCTAGCGGGAGACGATGAGCAGTTCTTC. Translation: CASSPSLAGDDEQFF.

Regarding this clone: The same CDR3 also results from other DNA sequences found in this sample. The rearrangement uses TRBV6-1 and TRBJ1-1; 9 positions agree with TRBD1. CDR1 is MNHNS, CDR2 SASEGT, per germline. The CDR3 spans 14 residues. Unmatched junction bases numbered 5, after V lost 4 bases and J lost 5 bases. The CDR3 protein is CASSATGGRTEAFF. In nucleotides, the CDR3 is TGTGCCAGCAGTGCCACAGGGGGCAGAACTGAAGCTTTCTTT.

Points on this clone: The sample carries other DNA sequences with the same CDR3. This rearrangement joins TRBV19 to TRBJ1-1, with TRBD1 identical over 7 bases. J was trimmed by 0 bases and V by 4 bases; bases with no gene match: 2. The CDR3 has 14 residues. The germline CDR1 and CDR2 sequences are LNHDA and SQIVND (reference sequence). CDR3: CASSTGTVNTEAFF. CDR3 DNA: TGTGCCAGTAGTACTGGGACAGTGAACACTGAAGCTTTCTTT.

In this sample, this clone turned up a few times. This same CDR3 is encoded by further DNA sequences in the sample. In nucleotides, the CDR3 is TGCGCCAGCAGCTTGGGAAGCTCTGGAAACACCATATATTTT. It yields the protein CASSLGSSGNTIYF. V gene TRBV5-1 combines with J gene TRBJ1-3; D is ambiguous. The CDR3 sequence is 14 residues long. V was clipped by 0 bases and J by 0 bases, with 4 bases between them. Germline assignment: CDR1 SGHRS and CDR2 YFSETQ.

This chain connects TRBV4-1 to TRBJ2-3; D possibly corresponds to TRBD2 (6 bases). V lost 4 bases and J lost 1, with 18 bases in between. Germline loops: CDR1 MGHRA, CDR2 YSYEKL. There are 17 residues in the CDR3. The CDR3 spells CASSPYIRDSRTDTQYF. As DNA, the CDR3 is TGCGCCAGCAGCCCCTACATCAGGGACTCTCGCACAGATACGCAGTATTTT.

The chain couples TRBV10-3 to TRBJ2-3; D call uncertain. V was trimmed by 0 bases and J by 5 bases, leaving 6 bases between them. There are 13 residues in the CDR3. CDR1 and CDR2 from the germline V gene are ENHRY and SYGVKD. CDR3 coding DNA: TGTGCCATCAGTGAGTCGGGGAAAGATACGCAGTATTTT. Translated, it gives CAISESGKDTQYF.

This clone was recorded at least ten times. V is TRBV5-4 and J is TRBJ1-1; no firm D call. V was cut by 1 base and J by 0 bases, with 13 bases left in between. The CDR3 has 16 amino acids. CDR1 SGHNT and CDR2 YYREEE come from the germline V gene (reference sequence). This CDR3 reads CASSLSGNRMNTEAFF. The CDR3 nucleotides are TGTGCCAGCAGCTTGTCGGGGAACAGAATGAACACTGAAGCTTTCTTT.

The V call is TRBV6-5, the J call TRBJ1-1; D gene ambiguous. Germline V gene lookup returns CDR1 MNHEY and CDR2 SVGAGI. V was shortened by 11 bases and J by 7 bases, with 20 bases between the two germline ends. There are 13 residues in the CDR3. The CDR3 DNA follows: TGTGCCGCCACCAGCACTTACTCGGGTGAAGCTTTCTTT. The encoded protein is CAATSTYSGEAFF.

This clone was recorded only once. The CDR3 nucleotides are TGTGCCAGCAGAGGGACAGGGGAAGTAGACGATACGCAGTATTTT. Amino acids: CASRGTGEVDDTQYF. The rearrangement uses TRBV5-6 and TRBJ2-3; 10 bases fit TRBD1. The germline CDR1 and CDR2 sequences are SGHDT and YYEEEE. After removal of 5 bases from V and 6 bases from J, the junction contained 9 bases not matched to a gene. The CDR3 sequence is 15 residues long.

CDR3 amino acids: CASRPSSGVKFDEQFF. The CDR3 nucleotides are TGCGCCAGCAGACCCTCTAGCGGCGTGAAGTTCGATGAGCAGTTCTTC. The V gene is TRBV5-1, the J gene TRBJ2-1, with 7 nucleotides matching TRBD2. CDR3 length: 16 amino acids. Germline V gene data show CDR1 as SGHRS and CDR2 as YFSETQ. V lost 5 bases and J lost 8; bases outside the gene matches: 16.

In the case of this clone: Other DNA sequences within the sample encode an identical CDR3. The chain couples TRBV28 to TRBJ1-1; D is undetermined. CDR1 and CDR2 (germline): MDHEN, SYDVKM. The ends were cut back, 2 bases at V and 0 bases at J, with 7 bases in the middle. The CDR3 totals 14 residues. CDR3 nucleotide sequence: TGTGCCAGCAGTTTAGGGGTTATGAACACTGAAGCTTTCTTT. This gives the protein CASSLGVMNTEAFF.